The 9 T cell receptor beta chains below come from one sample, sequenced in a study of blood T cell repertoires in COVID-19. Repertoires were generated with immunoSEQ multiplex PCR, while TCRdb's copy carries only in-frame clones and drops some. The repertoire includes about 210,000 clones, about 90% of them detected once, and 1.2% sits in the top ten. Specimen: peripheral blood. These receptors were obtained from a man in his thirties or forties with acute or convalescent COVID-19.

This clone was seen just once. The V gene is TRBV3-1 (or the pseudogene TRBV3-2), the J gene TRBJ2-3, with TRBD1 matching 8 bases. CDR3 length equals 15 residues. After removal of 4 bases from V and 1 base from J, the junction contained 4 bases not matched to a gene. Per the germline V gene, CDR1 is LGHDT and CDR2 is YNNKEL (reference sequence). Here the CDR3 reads CASSPMTGGTDTQYF. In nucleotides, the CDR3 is TGTGCCAGCAGCCCGATGACAGGGGGCACAGATACGCAGTATTTT.

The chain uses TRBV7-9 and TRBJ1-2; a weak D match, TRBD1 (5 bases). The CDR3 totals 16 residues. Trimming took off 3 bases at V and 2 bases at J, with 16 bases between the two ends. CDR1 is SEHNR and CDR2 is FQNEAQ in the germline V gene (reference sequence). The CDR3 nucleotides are TGTGCCAGCAGCTTCCTTCAGGGAAGATGGAACTATGGCTACACCTTC. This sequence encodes CASSFLQGRWNYGYTF. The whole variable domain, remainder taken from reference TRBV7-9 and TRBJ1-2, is DTGVSQNPRHKITKRGQNVTFRCDPISEHNRLYWYRQTLGQGPEFLTYFQNEAQLEKSRLLSDRFSAERPKGSFSTLEIQRTEQGDSAMYLCASSFLQGRWNYGYTFGSGTRLTVV.

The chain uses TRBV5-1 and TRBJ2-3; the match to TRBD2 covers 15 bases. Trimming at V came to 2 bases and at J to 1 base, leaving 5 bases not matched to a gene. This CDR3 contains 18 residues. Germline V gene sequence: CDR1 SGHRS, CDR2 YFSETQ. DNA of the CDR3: TGCGCCAGCAGCTTTGGGACTAGCGGGGGGTACCGCACAGATACGCAGTATTTT. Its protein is CASSFGTSGGYRTDTQYF.

The CDR3 DNA sequence: TGTGCCAGCAGTCTAACATACAGGGGAAGGGACTATGGCTACACCTTC. Translated, it gives CASSLTYRGRDYGYTF. The rearrangement links TRBV28 to TRBJ1-2, with 7 positions matching TRBD1. This CDR3 is 16 amino acids long. The V gene end was trimmed by 5 bases and the J gene end by 3 bases; junction bases not matched to a gene: 12. Germline V gene sequence: CDR1 MDHEN, CDR2 SYDVKM.

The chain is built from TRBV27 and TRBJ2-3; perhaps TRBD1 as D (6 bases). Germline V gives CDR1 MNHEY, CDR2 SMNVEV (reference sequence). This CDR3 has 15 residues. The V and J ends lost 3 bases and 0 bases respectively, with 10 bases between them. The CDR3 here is CASSFDRKSTDTQYF. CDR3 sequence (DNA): TGTGCCAGCAGTTTCGACAGGAAAAGCACAGATACGCAGTATTTT.

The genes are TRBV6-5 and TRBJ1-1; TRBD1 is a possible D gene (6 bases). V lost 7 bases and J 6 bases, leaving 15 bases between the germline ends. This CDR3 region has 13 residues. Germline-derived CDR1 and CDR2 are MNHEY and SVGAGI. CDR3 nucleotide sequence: TGTGCCAGCATAAGCAGGGGAGGGTCTGAAGCTTTCTTT. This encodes CASISRGGSEAFF.

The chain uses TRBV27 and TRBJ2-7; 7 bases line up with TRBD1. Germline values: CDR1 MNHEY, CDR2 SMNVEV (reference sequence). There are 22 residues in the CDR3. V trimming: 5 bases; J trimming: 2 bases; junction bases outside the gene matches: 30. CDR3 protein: CASSPILPRDSSIDNNPYEQYF. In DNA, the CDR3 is TGTGCCAGCAGTCCCATATTACCCAGGGACAGCTCTATTGACAATAACCCCTACGAGCAGTACTTC.

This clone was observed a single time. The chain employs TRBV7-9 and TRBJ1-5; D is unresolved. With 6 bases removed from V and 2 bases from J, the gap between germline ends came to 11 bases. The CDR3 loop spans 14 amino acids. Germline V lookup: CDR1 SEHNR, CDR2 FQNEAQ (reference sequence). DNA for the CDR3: TGTGCCAGCAGTCCGGTGATTGGCAATCAGCCCCAGCATTTT. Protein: CASSPVIGNQPQHF.

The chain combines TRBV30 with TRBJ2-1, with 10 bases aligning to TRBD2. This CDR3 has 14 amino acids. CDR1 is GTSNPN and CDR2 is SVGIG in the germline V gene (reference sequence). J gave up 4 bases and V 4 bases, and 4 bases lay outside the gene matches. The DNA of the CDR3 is TGTGCCTGGAACGGACTAGCGGTATACAATGAGCAGTTCTTC. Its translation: CAWNGLAVYNEQFF.